Detailed here is one TCR beta chain. Its antigen is undetermined. CDR1 and CDR2 (germline): MNHEY, SVGEGT. The CDR3 has 17 amino acids. These data come from a study of T cells expressing NK-cell markers. Across the study: The study drew TCR beta repertoires from sorted CD3+CD56+NKG2C+, CD3+CD56+NKG2C- and CD3+CD56-NKG2C+ T cells. Within the sequenced cohort of eight donors, seven exhibited HCMV seropositivity and one was seronegative.

Study-wide findings and caveats: NKG2C+ dominant clonotype frequencies in several donors were roughly 1.0-7.5% of CD8+ T cells. HCMV specificity of the expanded NKG2C+ T cell clones stayed unclear.

TCRdb re-called the 5' RACE reads and shows each CDR3 protein once, DNA omitted. Found here are around 100,000 distinct CDR3 sequences; the top ten clones hold 18%. Sample: blood T cells: a sorted CD56 or NKG2C T cell subset, CD4+ or CD8+ T cells, or bulk PBMC T cells (not recorded which). The chain uses TRBV6-2 or TRBV6-3 and TRBJ2-1; without DNA, the TCRdb call of TRBD2 cannot be checked. The TCR was taken from a woman aged 18 to 75 in good health. The CDR3 reads CASSPGNSGRPYNEQFF.